A selection of T cell receptor beta chains follows, all from one sample in a study of blood T cell repertoires in COVID-19. The method was immunoSEQ multiplex PCR; TCRdb's version includes in-frame clones alone and lacks a portion of them. The sample yields 200,000 to 250,000 clones, roughly 84% seen once. The sequencing input was peripheral blood. Receptor source: a man between 45 and 60 years old who had recovered from COVID-19. CDR3s include the opening cysteine and the closing phenylalanine or tryptophan. A D gene is named only where the DNA matches it firmly. Where a row states a size, it is once, few, many or the class of an expanded clone; other rows omit it.

cdr3_length: 18
j_call: TRBJ2-3
clone_size: NA
d_call: TRBD2
v_call: TRBV6-1
cdr3_aa: CASSVTLAGGRSTDTQYF
cdr3_nt: TGTGCCAGCAGTGTAACGCTAGCGGGAGGTAGGAGCACAGATACGCAGTATTTT

cdr3_length: 17
j_call: TRBJ2-7
clone_size: NA
d_call: TRBD2
v_call: TRBV28
cdr3_aa: CASSLSGLAISSYEQYF
cdr3_nt: TGTGCCAGCAGTTTATCGGGACTAGCGATAAGCTCCTACGAGCAGTACTTC

cdr3_length: 14
j_call: TRBJ2-7
clone_size: NA
d_call: TRBD1
v_call: TRBV5-1
cdr3_aa: CASSFETGLDEQYF
cdr3_nt: TGCGCCAGCAGCTTCGAGACAGGGTTGGACGAGCAGTACTTC

cdr3_length: 16
j_call: TRBJ2-3
clone_size: NA
d_call: NA
v_call: TRBV6-5
cdr3_aa: CASSYSEVPVPDTQYF
cdr3_nt: TGTGCCAGCAGTTACAGTGAAGTCCCGGTTCCAGATACGCAGTATTTT

cdr3_length: 14
j_call: TRBJ2-1
clone_size: few
d_call: TRBD2
v_call: TRBV7-2
cdr3_aa: CASSFLAGGNEQFF
cdr3_nt: TGTGCCAGCAGCTTCCTAGCGGGAGGGAATGAGCAGTTCTTC

cdr3_length: 15
j_call: TRBJ2-7
clone_size: NA
d_call: TRBD2
v_call: TRBV5-6
cdr3_aa: CASRTGLADPGEQYF
cdr3_nt: TGTGCCAGCAGGACGGGACTAGCGGATCCTGGGGAGCAGTACTTC

cdr3_length: 16
j_call: TRBJ2-1
clone_size: NA
d_call: TRBD2
v_call: TRBV3-1/TRBV3-2
cdr3_aa: CASSQRRSGAPNQQFF
cdr3_nt: TGTGCCAGCAGCCAACGGCGCAGCGGGGCCCCAAACCAGCAGTTCTTC

cdr3_length: 14
j_call: TRBJ2-7
clone_size: NA
d_call: NA
v_call: TRBV2
cdr3_aa: CASSDHGGAYEQYF
cdr3_nt: TGTGCCAGCAGTGACCACGGGGGAGCCTACGAGCAGTACTTC

cdr3_length: 10
j_call: TRBJ2-5
clone_size: NA
d_call: NA
v_call: TRBV12-3/TRBV12-4
cdr3_aa: CASSRETQYF
cdr3_nt: TGTGCCAGCAGCCGAGAGACCCAGTACTTC

cdr3_length: 15
j_call: TRBJ2-3
clone_size: NA
d_call: TRBD2
v_call: TRBV9
cdr3_aa: CASSESGRVGDTQYF
cdr3_nt: TGTGCCAGCAGCGAAAGCGGGAGGGTGGGAGATACGCAGTATTTT

cdr3_length: 13
j_call: TRBJ2-5
clone_size: NA
d_call: NA
v_call: TRBV7-9
cdr3_aa: CASSFSGQETQYF
cdr3_nt: TGTGCCAGCAGCTTTAGCGGACAAGAGACCCAGTACTTC

cdr3_length: 16
j_call: TRBJ1-4
clone_size: NA
d_call: NA
v_call: TRBV4-1
cdr3_aa: CASSLRFSTTNEKLFF
cdr3_nt: TGCGCCAGCAGCCTAAGATTCAGTACAACTAATGAAAAACTGTTTTTT

cdr3_length: 16
j_call: TRBJ1-5
clone_size: NA
d_call: TRBD1
v_call: TRBV19
cdr3_aa: CASSVRQGAPEQPQHF
cdr3_nt: TGTGCCAGTAGTGTCCGACAGGGGGCGCCGGAACAGCCCCAGCATTTT

cdr3_length: 13
j_call: TRBJ2-7
clone_size: NA
d_call: NA
v_call: TRBV10-3
cdr3_aa: CAISAGGSYEQYF
cdr3_nt: TGTGCCATCAGTGCCGGGGGTTCCTACGAGCAGTACTTC

cdr3_length: 15
j_call: TRBJ1-3
clone_size: NA
d_call: TRBD1
v_call: TRBV2
cdr3_aa: CASSERTGAGNTIYF
cdr3_nt: TGTGCCAGCAGTGAGCGGACAGGGGCTGGAAACACCATATATTTT

cdr3_length: 13
j_call: TRBJ2-2
clone_size: NA
d_call: NA
v_call: TRBV7-9
cdr3_aa: CASSPRNTGELFF
cdr3_nt: TGTGCCAGCAGCCCTCGGAACACCGGGGAGCTGTTTTTT

cdr3_length: 15
j_call: TRBJ2-7
clone_size: NA
d_call: NA
v_call: TRBV19
cdr3_aa: CASTPGGLNSYEQYF
cdr3_nt: TGTGCCAGTACCCCCGGGGGGCTCAACTCCTACGAGCAGTACTTC

cdr3_length: 14
j_call: TRBJ2-1
clone_size: NA
d_call: TRBD1
v_call: TRBV6-1
cdr3_aa: CASSTGTGDNEQFF
cdr3_nt: TGTGCCAGCAGTACGGGGACAGGGGACAATGAGCAGTTCTTC

cdr3_length: 15
j_call: TRBJ2-1
clone_size: NA
d_call: TRBD2
v_call: TRBV24-1
cdr3_aa: CATSRDGLGDNEQFF
cdr3_nt: TGTGCCACCAGCAGAGATGGACTAGGGGACAATGAGCAGTTCTTC

cdr3_length: 14
j_call: TRBJ2-5
clone_size: NA
d_call: NA
v_call: TRBV15
cdr3_aa: CATRGINPGETQYF
cdr3_nt: TGTGCCACCAGAGGTATCAATCCCGGGGAGACCCAGTACTTC

cdr3_length: 16
j_call: TRBJ2-2
clone_size: NA
d_call: TRBD1
v_call: TRBV23-1
cdr3_aa: CASSHHIRGHPGELFF
cdr3_nt: TGCGCCAGCAGTCACCACATAAGGGGGCACCCCGGGGAGCTGTTTTTT

cdr3_length: 16
j_call: TRBJ1-6
clone_size: NA
d_call: NA
v_call: TRBV6-5
cdr3_aa: CASSYGRGGRNSPLHF
cdr3_nt: TGTGCCAGCAGTTACGGGCGAGGGGGTCGGAATTCACCCCTCCACTTT

cdr3_length: 13
j_call: TRBJ1-2
clone_size: NA
d_call: NA
v_call: TRBV18
cdr3_aa: CASSPGQDYGYTF
cdr3_nt: TGTGCCAGCTCGCCGGGACAAGACTATGGCTACACCTTC

cdr3_length: 13
j_call: TRBJ2-4
clone_size: NA
d_call: NA
v_call: TRBV10-3
cdr3_aa: CAITEENSNIQYF
cdr3_nt: TGTGCCATCACCGAGGAGAATTCAAACATTCAGTACTTC

cdr3_length: 15
j_call: TRBJ2-7
clone_size: NA
d_call: NA
v_call: TRBV7-9
cdr3_aa: CASSLAGAGVSEQYF
cdr3_nt: TGTGCCAGCAGCTTAGCGGGGGCAGGAGTCAGCGAGCAGTACTTC

cdr3_length: 11
j_call: TRBJ2-3
clone_size: NA
d_call: NA
v_call: TRBV3-1/TRBV3-2
cdr3_aa: CASSLTDTQYF
cdr3_nt: TGTGCCAGCAGTCTAACAGATACGCAGTATTTT

cdr3_length: 13
j_call: TRBJ2-1
clone_size: NA
d_call: NA
v_call: TRBV7-9
cdr3_aa: CASRESSYNEQFF
cdr3_nt: TGTGCCAGCCGAGAGAGCTCCTACAATGAGCAGTTCTTC

cdr3_length: 16
j_call: TRBJ2-7
clone_size: NA
d_call: TRBD1
v_call: TRBV7-9
cdr3_aa: CASSPPDRGKSYEQYF
cdr3_nt: TGTGCCAGCAGCCCCCCGGACAGGGGCAAATCCTACGAGCAGTACTTC

cdr3_length: 12
j_call: TRBJ2-3
clone_size: NA
d_call: NA
v_call: TRBV7-8
cdr3_aa: CAGGRSTDTQYF
cdr3_nt: TGTGCCGGTGGCAGGAGCACAGATACGCAGTATTTT

cdr3_length: 15
j_call: TRBJ1-6
clone_size: NA
d_call: NA
v_call: TRBV7-9
cdr3_aa: CASSGGRGNNSPLHF
cdr3_nt: TGTGCCAGCAGCGGCGGACGGGGGAATAATTCACCCCTCCACTTT

cdr3_length: 15
j_call: TRBJ2-1
clone_size: NA
d_call: TRBD1
v_call: TRBV27
cdr3_aa: CASSFGQGSINEQFF
cdr3_nt: TGTGCCAGCAGCTTCGGACAGGGGTCCATCAATGAGCAGTTCTTC

cdr3_length: 17
j_call: TRBJ1-2
clone_size: NA
d_call: NA
v_call: TRBV5-1
cdr3_aa: CASSLRVVQGGFHERTF
cdr3_nt: TGCGCCAGCAGCTTGAGGGTCGTACAGGGCGGGTTTCACGAAAGGACCTTC

cdr3_length: 16
j_call: TRBJ2-1
clone_size: NA
d_call: TRBD2
v_call: TRBV11-3
cdr3_aa: CASSLDRGRTYNEQFF
cdr3_nt: TGTGCCAGCAGCTTAGATCGCGGGAGGACCTACAATGAGCAGTTCTTC

cdr3_length: 19
j_call: TRBJ2-7
clone_size: NA
d_call: TRBD2
v_call: TRBV7-9
cdr3_aa: CASSLVGGSLAGLHYEQYF
cdr3_nt: TGTGCCAGCAGCTTAGTCGGGGGGTCGCTAGCGGGGCTTCACTACGAGCAGTACTTC

cdr3_length: 16
j_call: TRBJ2-1
clone_size: NA
d_call: NA
v_call: TRBV18
cdr3_aa: CASSPRGSGFYNEQFF
cdr3_nt: TGTGCCAGCTCACCCCGGGGTAGCGGCTTCTACAATGAGCAGTTCTTC

cdr3_length: 14
j_call: TRBJ1-5
clone_size: NA
d_call: TRBD1
v_call: TRBV28
cdr3_aa: CASSPRQGAFSGYF
cdr3_nt: TGTGCCAGCAGTCCACGACAGGGGGCCTTTTCGGGATATTTT

cdr3_length: 15
j_call: TRBJ2-7
clone_size: NA
d_call: TRBD2
v_call: TRBV19
cdr3_aa: CASSQGLAGEREQYF
cdr3_nt: TGTGCCAGTAGTCAGGGGCTAGCGGGAGAGCGCGAGCAGTACTTC

cdr3_length: 14
j_call: TRBJ2-1
clone_size: few
d_call: NA
v_call: TRBV6-8
cdr3_aa: CASICGISYNEQFF
cdr3_nt: TGTGCCAGCATTTGCGGGATCTCCTACAATGAGCAGTTCTTC

cdr3_length: 14
j_call: TRBJ1-2
clone_size: NA
d_call: TRBD1
v_call: TRBV7-2
cdr3_aa: CASSWRDRGYGYTF
cdr3_nt: TGTGCCAGCAGCTGGCGGGACAGGGGATATGGCTACACCTTC

cdr3_length: 15
j_call: TRBJ2-7
clone_size: NA
d_call: TRBD1
v_call: TRBV2
cdr3_aa: CASSDPGQGSYEQYF
cdr3_nt: TGTGCCAGCAGTGACCCGGGACAGGGTTCCTACGAGCAGTACTTC

cdr3_length: 16
j_call: TRBJ1-3
clone_size: NA
d_call: TRBD1
v_call: TRBV18
cdr3_aa: CASSPGQGRGGNTIYF
cdr3_nt: TGTGCCAGCTCACCGGGACAGGGTCGCGGTGGAAACACCATATATTTT

cdr3_length: 16
j_call: TRBJ2-2
clone_size: NA
d_call: NA
v_call: TRBV4-2
cdr3_aa: CASSHGTAGGTGELFF
cdr3_nt: TGTGCCAGCAGCCATGGGACAGCTGGGGGGACCGGGGAGCTGTTTTTT

cdr3_length: 15
j_call: TRBJ2-2
clone_size: NA
d_call: TRBD1
v_call: TRBV2
cdr3_aa: CASRYDRDNTGELFF
cdr3_nt: TGTGCCAGCCGATACGACAGGGATAACACCGGGGAGCTGTTTTTT

cdr3_length: 15
j_call: TRBJ2-7
clone_size: NA
d_call: TRBD2
v_call: TRBV6-1
cdr3_aa: CASSEDGSGSFEQYF
cdr3_nt: TGTGCCAGCAGTGAAGATGGTAGCGGGAGTTTTGAGCAGTACTTC

cdr3_length: 12
j_call: TRBJ2-2
clone_size: NA
d_call: NA
v_call: TRBV28
cdr3_aa: CASSTNTGELFF
cdr3_nt: TGTGCCAGCAGCACGAACACCGGGGAGCTGTTTTTT

cdr3_length: 13
j_call: TRBJ2-7
clone_size: NA
d_call: NA
v_call: TRBV10-3
cdr3_aa: CAISEGQSYEQYF
cdr3_nt: TGTGCCATCAGTGAGGGACAGTCCTACGAGCAGTACTTC

cdr3_length: 16
j_call: TRBJ1-4
clone_size: once
d_call: NA
v_call: TRBV3-1/TRBV3-2
cdr3_aa: CASSQAPGDLEEKLFF
cdr3_nt: TGTGCCAGCAGCCAGGCCCCAGGGGATCTAGAAGAAAAACTGTTTTTT

cdr3_length: 15
j_call: TRBJ2-7
clone_size: few
d_call: TRBD1
v_call: TRBV27
cdr3_aa: CASSLGTASSYEQYF
cdr3_nt: TGTGCCAGCAGTTTGGGGACAGCTAGCTCCTACGAGCAGTACTTC

cdr3_length: 14
j_call: TRBJ2-2
clone_size: NA
d_call: NA
v_call: TRBV10-2
cdr3_aa: CASSGQTNTGELFF
cdr3_nt: TGCGCCAGCTCCGGACAGACGAACACCGGGGAGCTGTTTTTT

cdr3_length: 15
j_call: TRBJ2-1
clone_size: NA
d_call: NA
v_call: TRBV9
cdr3_aa: CASSPGRGSYNEQFF
cdr3_nt: TGTGCCAGCAGTCCGGGGAGAGGCTCCTACAATGAGCAGTTCTTC

cdr3_length: 16
j_call: TRBJ2-1
clone_size: NA
d_call: TRBD2
v_call: TRBV5-6
cdr3_aa: CASSYIAGETYNEQFF
cdr3_nt: TGTGCCAGCAGCTATATAGCGGGAGAGACCTACAATGAGCAGTTCTTC

cdr3_length: 15
j_call: TRBJ2-3
clone_size: NA
d_call: TRBD1
v_call: TRBV24-1
cdr3_aa: CATSVQGPRTDTQYF
cdr3_nt: TGTGCCACCAGTGTACAGGGGCCACGCACAGATACGCAGTATTTT

cdr3_length: 15
j_call: TRBJ2-7
clone_size: NA
d_call: TRBD1
v_call: TRBV27
cdr3_aa: CASSFTRQGAREQYF
cdr3_nt: TGTGCCAGCAGTTTTACCCGACAGGGGGCGCGTGAGCAGTACTTC

cdr3_length: 18
j_call: TRBJ2-7
clone_size: few
d_call: TRBD2
v_call: TRBV5-4
cdr3_aa: CASSLQTSGRRSGNEQYF
cdr3_nt: TGTGCCAGCAGCCTGCAGACTAGCGGGAGACGGTCAGGAAACGAGCAGTACTTC

cdr3_length: 13
j_call: TRBJ2-7
clone_size: NA
d_call: NA
v_call: TRBV7-2
cdr3_aa: CASSKGQYYEQYF
cdr3_nt: TGTGCCAGCAGTAAAGGACAGTACTACGAGCAGTACTTC

cdr3_length: 15
j_call: TRBJ1-4
clone_size: NA
d_call: TRBD1
v_call: TRBV15
cdr3_aa: CATSSPGQRHEKLFF
cdr3_nt: TGTGCCACCAGCAGTCCGGGACAGAGACATGAAAAACTGTTTTTT

cdr3_length: 17
j_call: TRBJ1-1
clone_size: few
d_call: NA
v_call: TRBV4-1
cdr3_aa: CASSQVRGSGMNTEAFF
cdr3_nt: TGCGCCAGCAGCCAAGTTCGGGGGTCGGGAATGAACACTGAAGCTTTCTTT

cdr3_length: 15
j_call: TRBJ2-7
clone_size: NA
d_call: TRBD1
v_call: TRBV27
cdr3_aa: CASSLGTGRRYEQYF
cdr3_nt: TGTGCCAGCAGTCTCGGGACAGGAAGACGCTACGAGCAGTACTTC

cdr3_length: 16
j_call: TRBJ1-5
clone_size: few
d_call: TRBD1
v_call: TRBV6-1
cdr3_aa: CASSAWTGPSNQPQHF
cdr3_nt: TGTGCCAGCAGTGCATGGACAGGTCCTAGCAATCAGCCCCAGCATTTT